The 30 T cell receptor beta chains reported below all come from one sample, sequenced in a study of spatial heterogeneity in lung cancer. The time point here: sample taken at primary tumor resection. Researchers sequenced whole RNA taken from tumor, nontumor lung or frozen PBMC without sorting. Via MiXCR, TCRdb re-called the 5' RACE reads, giving one row per CDR3 protein. Among 70,000 to 90,000 distinct CDR3 sequences, about an eighth were seen once, and the ten largest hold roughly 6.9%. This material consisted of PBMCs, taken at surgery. These receptors originate from a male donor with early-stage non-small cell lung cancer.

The chain employs TRBV9 and TRBJ1-6; TRBD1 aligns across 7 bases. The J segment lost 6 bases and the V segment lost 8 bases, leaving 8 bases of the junction unmatched. The CDR3 totals 14 residues. Germline assignment: CDR1 SGDLS and CDR2 YYNGEE. CDR3 coding DNA: TGTGCCAGGGCCGGGACAGTGTTTAATTCACCCCTCCACTTT. Its translation is CARAGTVFNSPLHF.

This clonotype was counted many times. The chain employs TRBV6-1 and TRBJ2-7; TRBD2 might be the D (6 bases). CDR3 size: 14 residues. Per germline, CDR1 MNHNS and CDR2 SASEGT. The V and J ends lost 2 bases and 4 bases respectively, with 12 bases between them. CDR3 nucleotides: TGTGCCAGCAGTGAATTCGGGAGTCGGTACGAGCAGTACTTC. The encoded protein is CASSEFGSRYEQYF.

The rearrangement joins TRBV7-2 to TRBJ1-6, with unresolved D. Trimming took 3 bases from V and 8 from J, leaving 8 bases between them. Germline CDR1 SGHTA, CDR2 FQGNSA. The CDR3 covers 13 residues. The CDR3 DNA reads TGTGCCAGCAGCTTTACGGTGGATTCACCCCTCCACTTT. Protein sequence: CASSFTVDSPLHF.

At least ten counts were recorded for this clonotype. This sequence joins TRBV7-9 and TRBJ1-2; D not resolved. The CDR3 has 13 residues. The germline V and J ends were trimmed by 5 bases and 5 bases, with 12 bases remaining between them. CDR1 is SEHNR and CDR2 is FQNEAQ in the germline V gene (reference sequence). The CDR3 region has the DNA TGTGCCAGCAGCCCCGAGGACGGGTATGGCTACACCTTC. It codes for CASSPEDGYGYTF. Variable domain in full (rest from reference TRBV7-9 and TRBJ1-2): DTGVSQNPRHKITKRGQNVTFRCDPISEHNRLYWYRQTLGQGPEFLTYFQNEAQLEKSRLLSDRFSAERPKGSFSTLEIQRTEQGDSAMYLCASSPEDGYGYTFGSGTRLTVV.

In its sample, this clonotype was seen a few times. The J gene is TRBJ2-1, the V gene TRBV2; no clear D gene. The V and J ends lost 1 base and 6 bases respectively, with 10 bases between them. Germline assignment: CDR1 SNHLY and CDR2 FYNNEI. The CDR3 length is 14 residues. CDR3 sequence (DNA): TGTGCCAGCAGTGAAGACGGAGTGCGCAATGAGCAGTTCTTC. Translating gives CASSEDGVRNEQFF.

This clonotype has more than one count but fewer than ten. The V call is TRBV4-1, the J call TRBJ2-7, with 9 bases that match TRBD2. The CDR3 runs to 16 residues. V was pared by 0 bases and J by 6 bases, with 9 bases of the junction left unmatched. CDR1 and CDR2 (germline): MGHRA, YSYEKL. DNA for the CDR3: TGCGCCAGCAGCCAAGAAGGCAGGCTAGCGGGATCCGAGCAGTACTTC. It encodes CASSQEGRLAGSEQYF.

The genes are TRBV6-2 or TRBV6-3 and TRBJ2-7; D is unclear. The V gene lost 6 bases and the J gene lost 7 bases, with 10 bases spanning the gap. The CDR3 is made up of 11 amino acids. The germline V gene encodes CDR1 MNHEY and CDR2 SVGEGT. In nucleotides, the CDR3 is TGTGCCAGCAGCACCCTTTGGGAGCAGTACTTC. It encodes CASSTLWEQYF.

Only a few counts were recorded for this clonotype. The V gene is TRBV7-2, the J gene TRBJ2-1; the match to TRBD2 covers 10 bases. V gave up 4 bases and J gave up 7 bases; unmatched junction bases: 19. CDR3 length: 19 residues. CDR1 is SGHTA, CDR2 FQGNSA, per germline. The CDR3 sequence is CASSSPWGIAGGPVNEQFF. CDR3 bases: TGTGCCAGCAGCTCCCCCTGGGGGATAGCGGGAGGCCCGGTAAATGAGCAGTTCTTC.

This clonotype was seen a handful of times. The chain couples TRBV4-1 to TRBJ1-3; 9 nucleotides align to TRBD1. The junction had 16 bases not matched to a gene; V was cut back by 4 bases and J by 3 bases. Germline CDR1 reads MGHRA; CDR2 reads YSYEKL. This CDR3 contains 19 residues. The CDR3 sequence is CASSLTPGQGVGGGNTIYF. The CDR3 DNA follows: TGCGCCAGCAGCCTTACGCCGGGACAGGGAGTAGGAGGTGGAAACACCATATATTTT.

The table lists this clonotype with a few counts. In nucleotides, the CDR3 is TGTGCCAGCAGTGAAAAAGAGGGGTATCAGCCCCAGCATTTT. It codes for CASSEKEGYQPQHF. The chain combines TRBV2 with TRBJ1-5; maybe TRBD1 (5 bases). With 2 bases removed from V and 5 bases from J, the gap between germline ends came to 10 bases. CDR3 length equals 14 residues. Germline-derived CDR1 and CDR2 are SNHLY and FYNNEI.

This clonotype was recorded a few times. The V and J genes are TRBV29-1 and TRBJ1-4, with D unclear. V was pared by 6 bases and J by 5 bases, with 7 bases between. The germline V gene has CDR1 SQVTM and CDR2 ANQGSEA. The CDR3 covers 11 residues. DNA of the CDR3: TGCAGCGTCTGGCAAAATGAAAAACTGTTTTTT. Residues: CSVWQNEKLFF.

This clonotype was seen only a few times. Since no conserved phenylalanine or tryptophan closes the CDR3, a read error is the likely cause. The DNA is left out, because the CDR3 cannot be placed on it with certainty; the CDR3 is given as TCRdb lists it. The rearrangement links TRBV12-3 or TRBV12-4 to TRBJ1-1; the D call in the table, TRBD1, was not verified against the DNA. Including both end residues, the CDR3 is 9 amino acids long. CDR3 protein: CASSRQPGT.

This clonotype appeared a few times. V is TRBV7-8 and J is TRBJ2-1, with 11 bases identical to TRBD2. The CDR3 spans 21 residues. V dropped 1 base and J dropped 0; count of bases not matched to a gene: 14. CDR1 is SGHVS and CDR2 is FQNEAQ in the germline V gene. The CDR3 DNA is TGTGCCAGCAGCTTAGGGGGCCGGGGACTAGCGGATCCAATCTCCTACAATGAGCAGTTCTTC. It specifies CASSLGGRGLADPISYNEQFF. Combining the CDR3 with reference TRBV7-8 and TRBJ2-1 gives the whole variable domain GAGVSQSPRYKVAKRGQDVALRCDPISGHVSLFWYQQALGQGPEFLTYFQNEAQLDKSGLPSDRFFAERPEGSVSTLKIQRTQQEDSAVYLCASSLGGRGLADPISYNEQFFGPGTRLTVL.

This clonotype was recorded many times. J is TRBJ2-3 and V is TRBV5-1; 9 bases match TRBD2. CDR3 size: 16 residues. Germline V gene lookup returns CDR1 SGHRS and CDR2 YFSETQ. V shed 0 bases and J 4 bases; nucleotides not matched to a gene: 6. CDR3 sequence (DNA): TGCGCCAGCAGCTTGGGATCTAGCGGGATTTCAGATACGCAGTATTTT. Protein: CASSLGSSGISDTQYF.

This clonotype was observed once. This chain uses TRBV3-1 with TRBJ2-7; D is ambiguous. CDR3 length: 13 amino acids. With 2 bases removed from V and 1 base from J, the gap between germline ends came to 6 bases. Germline CDR1 and CDR2: LGHDT and YNNKEL (reference sequence). DNA of the CDR3: TGTGCCAGCAGCCAACGCAAATCCTACGAGCAGTACTTC. Translated, it gives CASSQRKSYEQYF.

V and J are TRBV7-2 and TRBJ2-7; D unresolved. The CDR3 consists of 14 residues. Trimming cost V 0 bases and J 3 bases, with 9 bases left between them. The V gene's germline CDR1 is SGHTA and CDR2 FQGNSA. CDR3 sequence (DNA): TGTGCCAGCAGCTTAGCGCGCTGGGACTACGAGCAGTACTTC. Translated: CASSLARWDYEQYF.

The chain joins TRBV6-5 to TRBJ2-3, with 11 bases aligning to TRBD2. The CDR3 contains 13 residues. V was pared by 0 bases and J by 14 bases, with 4 bases of the junction left unmatched. Per the germline V gene, CDR1 is MNHEY and CDR2 is SVGAGI. In DNA, the CDR3 is TGTGCCAGCAGTTACTCCACTAGCGGGGGCGTGTATTTT. Translating gives CASSYSTSGGVYF.

Of note for this clonotype: Germline and junction disagree at one end, which may indicate a read error. The V call is TRBV19, the J call TRBJ1-5; D gene uncertain. In germline, CDR1 is LNHDA, CDR2 SQIVND (reference sequence). The CDR3 is made up of 12 amino acids. As DNA, the CDR3 is TGTGCCAGTAGTATAGGGGCTCAGTCCCAGCATTTT. This gives the protein CASSIGAQSQHF. Combining the CDR3 with reference TRBV19 and TRBJ1-5 gives the whole variable domain DGGITQSPKYLFRKEGQNVTLSCEQNLNHDAMYWYRQDPGQGLRLIYYSQIVNDFQKGDIAEGYSVSREKKESFPLTVTSAQKNPTAFYLCASSIGAQSQHFGDGTRLSIL.

This clonotype was seen ten or more times. The rearrangement links TRBV6-5 to TRBJ1-1; perhaps TRBD1 as D (5 bases). Germline V gives CDR1 MNHEY, CDR2 SVGAGI. V lost 6 bases and J 4 bases, leaving 9 bases between the germline ends. This CDR3 comprises 12 residues. CDR3: CASSEGFTEAFF. The CDR3 bases are TGTGCCAGCAGCGAGGGGTTCACTGAAGCTTTCTTT.

This clonotype was counted between two and nine times. The gene calls are TRBV20-1 and TRBJ2-7; possibly TRBD1 for D (6 bases). CDR3 length equals 15 residues. Deletions cut 0 bases from V and 2 bases from J, with 14 bases between. CDR1 and CDR2 from the germline V gene are DFQATT and SNEGSKA (reference sequence). The CDR3 DNA follows: TGCAGTGCTAGAGATTCCTACGGACAGACCTACGAGCAGTACTTC. Amino acid sequence: CSARDSYGQTYEQYF.

In this sample, this clonotype turned up a few times. J is TRBJ2-5 and V is TRBV6-2 or TRBV6-3; D remains unclear. Trimming removed 6 bases at V and 5 bases at J, with 13 bases between. Per germline, CDR1 MNHEY and CDR2 SVGEGT. The CDR3 runs 13 residues. In nucleotides, the CDR3 is TGTGCCAGCAGGAACGATCGGCGGGAGACCCAGTACTTC. Its translation is CASRNDRRETQYF.

This rearrangement joins TRBV6-5 to TRBJ1-1; D unclear. Germline V gives CDR1 MNHEY, CDR2 SVGAGI. CDR3 size: 15 residues. Trimming left V 0 bases short and J 5 bases short, with 13 bases between. CDR3 protein: CASSYSTQSGTEAFF. CDR3 sequence (DNA): TGTGCCAGCAGTTACTCGACGCAATCCGGGACTGAAGCTTTCTTT.

This clonotype showed up many times. The rearrangement joins TRBV7-2 to TRBJ1-1; a possible D gene is TRBD1 (6 bases). Per the germline V gene, CDR1 is SGHTA and CDR2 is FQGNSA. V was clipped by 1 base and J by 7 bases, with 13 bases between them. This CDR3 region has 14 residues. Written as DNA, the CDR3 is TGTGCCAGCAGCTTAGTAGGGGGGGGCCGTGAAGCTTTCTTT. The encoded protein is CASSLVGGGREAFF.

This clonotype was seen many times. The V and J genes are TRBV12-3 or TRBV12-4 and TRBJ1-5; D not resolved. CDR3 size: 13 residues. V lost 6 bases to trimming and J lost 5 bases, with 11 bases between them. The CDR3 DNA is TGTGCCAGCAGCCTAGGGTCTGATCAGCCCCAGCATTTT. This codes for CASSLGSDQPQHF.

In this sample, this clonotype turned up many times. The chain couples TRBV28 to TRBJ2-7; a possible D gene is TRBD1 (6 bases). V was pared by 3 bases and J by 3 bases, with 12 bases between. This CDR3 contains 14 residues. Looked up from germline, CDR1 is MDHEN and CDR2 is SYDVKM. CDR3 in DNA: TGTGCCAGCAGTTTTGGGGACACTATCTACGAGCAGTACTTC. Amino acids: CASSFGDTIYEQYF.

This clonotype was observed a handful of times. V gene TRBV7-2 combines with J gene TRBJ2-3; D possibly corresponds to TRBD2 (5 bases). V gave up 2 bases and J gave up 1 base, with 13 bases separating them. This CDR3 spans 16 amino acids. Germline V lookup: CDR1 SGHTA, CDR2 FQGNSA. CDR3 bases: TGTGCCAGCAGCTTACGGAGGCCCCCCCGCACAGATACGCAGTATTTT. Protein: CASSLRRPPRTDTQYF.

The chain employs TRBV24-1 and TRBJ1-5; tentative D call: TRBD1 (5 bases). The germline V gene encodes CDR1 KGHDR and CDR2 SFDVKD. The CDR3 totals 14 residues. Trimming removed 4 bases from V and 1 base from J, with 7 bases in between. The CDR3 coding sequence is TGTGCCACCAGTGAAACAGGAAGCAATCAGCCCCAGCATTTT. Its protein is CATSETGSNQPQHF.

This clonotype was counted at least ten times. The chain recombines TRBV6-2 or TRBV6-3 with TRBJ1-1; the D gene is possibly TRBD1 (6 bases). CDR3 length equals 14 residues. Between the trimmed V and J ends, which lost 7 bases and 7 bases, there was a span of 19 bases. CDR1 and CDR2 (germline): MNHEY, SVGEGT. This chain's CDR3 is CASTPGAGIGEAFF. Written as DNA, the CDR3 is TGTGCCAGCACCCCGGGGGCGGGGATTGGTGAAGCTTTCTTT.

The gene calls are TRBV7-2 and TRBJ2-3; 9 nucleotides match TRBD1. The CDR3 sequence is 15 residues long. Germline CDR1 and CDR2: SGHTA and FQGNSA. The V segment lost 4 bases and the J segment 0 bases; nucleotides outside the gene matches: 2. CDR3 sequence reads: CASSSGQGSTDTQYF. CDR3 DNA: TGTGCCAGCAGCTCCGGACAGGGGAGCACAGATACGCAGTATTTT.

This clonotype showed up just a few times. The chain joins TRBV5-6 to TRBJ1-1, with D uncertain. Germline lookup yields CDR1 SGHDT and CDR2 YYEEEE. The CDR3 runs 13 residues. The V and J ends lost 2 bases and 7 bases respectively, with 12 bases between them. CDR3 nucleotide sequence: TGTGCCAGCAGCTTCCTTCCCAGTTATGAAGCTTTCTTT. It encodes CASSFLPSYEAFF.